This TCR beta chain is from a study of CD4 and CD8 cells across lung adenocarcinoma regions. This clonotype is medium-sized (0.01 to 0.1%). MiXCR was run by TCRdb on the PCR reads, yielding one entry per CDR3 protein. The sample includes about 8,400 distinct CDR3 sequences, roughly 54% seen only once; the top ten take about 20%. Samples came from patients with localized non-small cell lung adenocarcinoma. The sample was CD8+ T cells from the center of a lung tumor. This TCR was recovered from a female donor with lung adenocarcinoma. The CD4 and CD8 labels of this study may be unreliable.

The CDR3 DNA sequence: TGTGCCAGCAGTGAATCGGCGGTTAGCTCCTACGAGCAGTTCTTC. Its translation: CASSESAVSSYEQFF. The chain couples TRBV6-1 to TRBJ2-1; D is undetermined. This CDR3 has 15 amino acids. Germline lookup yields CDR1 MNHNS and CDR2 SASEGT. Trimming pared 2 bases from V and 10 bases from J, leaving 18 bases between.